This TCR beta chain appears in the sequencing data of a study of vaccination and CD4 T cells after COVID-19. The Oncomine TCR Beta short-read assay was what sequenced the DNA obtained from cultured CD4+ T cells. TCRdb re-analysed the PCR reads in MiXCR, keeping a single row per CDR3 protein. The repertoire holds 9,900 or so distinct CDR3 sequences, with 73% as singletons. Comments on this clonotype: Its antigen is still unknown.

Treatment defined: approximately 10-day PBMC culture with coronavirus spike peptide pools or control peptides (ViraFEST assay). This CDR3 contains 17 residues. Trimming stripped 7 bases from V and 1 base from J, with 18 bases between. Germline CDR1 and CDR2: SGHNT and YYREEE (reference sequence). This receptor was obtained from a human donor who had recovered from COVID-19. Sample: CD4+ T cells from blood, cultured in vitro. The V call is TRBV5-4, the J call TRBJ2-6; perhaps TRBD1 as D (5 bases). In DNA form, the CDR3 reads TGTGCCAGCGGGGTTGGGGCCCGTAGGTCTGGGGCCAACGTCCTGACTTTC. It specifies CASGVGARRSGANVLTF.